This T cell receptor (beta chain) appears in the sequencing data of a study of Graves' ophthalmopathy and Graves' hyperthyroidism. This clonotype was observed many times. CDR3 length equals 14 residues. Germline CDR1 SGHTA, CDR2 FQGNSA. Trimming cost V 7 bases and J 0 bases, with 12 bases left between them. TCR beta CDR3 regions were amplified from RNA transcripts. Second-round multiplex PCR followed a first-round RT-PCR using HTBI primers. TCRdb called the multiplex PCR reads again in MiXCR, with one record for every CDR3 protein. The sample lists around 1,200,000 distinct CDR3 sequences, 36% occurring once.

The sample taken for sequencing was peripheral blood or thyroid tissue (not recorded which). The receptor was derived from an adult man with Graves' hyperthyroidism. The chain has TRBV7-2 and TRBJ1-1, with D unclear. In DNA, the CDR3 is TGTGCCAGCATGAGGCTTGCAGTGAACACTGAAGCTTTCTTT. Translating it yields CASMRLAVNTEAFF.